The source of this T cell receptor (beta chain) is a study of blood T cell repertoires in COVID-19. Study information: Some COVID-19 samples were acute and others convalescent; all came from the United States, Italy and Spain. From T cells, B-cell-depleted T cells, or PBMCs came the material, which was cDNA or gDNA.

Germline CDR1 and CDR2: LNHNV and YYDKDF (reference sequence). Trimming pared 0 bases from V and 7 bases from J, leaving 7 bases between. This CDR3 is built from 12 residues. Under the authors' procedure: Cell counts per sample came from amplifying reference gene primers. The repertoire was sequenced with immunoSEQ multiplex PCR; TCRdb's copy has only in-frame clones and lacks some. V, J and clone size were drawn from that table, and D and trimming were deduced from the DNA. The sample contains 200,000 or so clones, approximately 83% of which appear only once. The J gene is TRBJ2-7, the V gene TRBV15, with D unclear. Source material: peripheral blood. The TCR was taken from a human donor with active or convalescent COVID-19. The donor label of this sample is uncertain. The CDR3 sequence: CATSRDLREQYF. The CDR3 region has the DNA TGTGCCACCAGCAGAGATTTGAGGGAGCAGTACTTC.